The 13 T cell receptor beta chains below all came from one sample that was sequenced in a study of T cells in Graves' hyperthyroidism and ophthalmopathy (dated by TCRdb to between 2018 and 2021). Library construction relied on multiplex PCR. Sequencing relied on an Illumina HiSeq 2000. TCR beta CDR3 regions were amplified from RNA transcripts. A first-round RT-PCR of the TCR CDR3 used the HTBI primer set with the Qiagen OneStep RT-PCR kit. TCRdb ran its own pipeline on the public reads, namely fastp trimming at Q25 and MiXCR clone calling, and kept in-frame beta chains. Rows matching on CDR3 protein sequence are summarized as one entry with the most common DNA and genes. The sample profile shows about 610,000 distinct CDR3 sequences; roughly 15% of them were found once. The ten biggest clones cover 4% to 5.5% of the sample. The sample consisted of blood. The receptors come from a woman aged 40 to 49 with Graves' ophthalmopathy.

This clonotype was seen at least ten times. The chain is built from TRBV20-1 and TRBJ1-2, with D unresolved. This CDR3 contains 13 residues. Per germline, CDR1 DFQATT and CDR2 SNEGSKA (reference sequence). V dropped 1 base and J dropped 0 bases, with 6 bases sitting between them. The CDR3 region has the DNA TGCAGTGCTAGAGTCAGGACTAACTATGGCTACACCTTC. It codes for CSARVRTNYGYTF.

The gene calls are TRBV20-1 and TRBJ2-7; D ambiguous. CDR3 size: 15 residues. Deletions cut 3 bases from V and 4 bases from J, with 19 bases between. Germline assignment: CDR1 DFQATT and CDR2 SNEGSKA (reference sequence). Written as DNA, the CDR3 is TGCAGTGCTAGCCCCGCCGGGTCTTTCGAATACGAGCAGTACTTC. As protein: CSASPAGSFEYEQYF.

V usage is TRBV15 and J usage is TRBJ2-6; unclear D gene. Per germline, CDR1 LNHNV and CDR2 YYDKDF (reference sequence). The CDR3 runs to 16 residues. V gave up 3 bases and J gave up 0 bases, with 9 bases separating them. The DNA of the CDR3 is TGTGCCACCAGCAGCAGACCGATCTCTGGGGCCAACGTCCTGACTTTC. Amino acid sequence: CATSSRPISGANVLTF. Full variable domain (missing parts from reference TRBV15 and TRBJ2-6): DAMVIQNPRYQVTQFGKPVTLSCSQTLNHNVMYWYQQKSSQAPKLLFHYYDKDFNNEADTPDNFQSRRPNTSFCFLDIRSPGLGDTAMYLCATSSRPISGANVLTFGAGSRLTVL.

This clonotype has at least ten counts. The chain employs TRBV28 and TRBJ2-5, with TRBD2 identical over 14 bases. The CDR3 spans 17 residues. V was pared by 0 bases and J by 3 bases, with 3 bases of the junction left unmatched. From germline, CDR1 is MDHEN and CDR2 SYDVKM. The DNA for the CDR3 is TGTGCCAGCAGTTTATGGGGGACTAGCGGGAGAAAAGAGACCCAGTACTTC. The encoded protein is CASSLWGTSGRKETQYF.

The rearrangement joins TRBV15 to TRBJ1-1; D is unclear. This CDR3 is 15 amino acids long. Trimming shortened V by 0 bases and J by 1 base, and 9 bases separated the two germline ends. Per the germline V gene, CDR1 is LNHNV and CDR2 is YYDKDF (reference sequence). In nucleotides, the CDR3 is TGTGCCACCAGCAGAGATTATGTGGAGAACACTGAAGCTTTCTTT. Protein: CATSRDYVENTEAFF. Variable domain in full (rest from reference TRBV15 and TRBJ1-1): DAMVIQNPRYQVTQFGKPVTLSCSQTLNHNVMYWYQQKSSQAPKLLFHYYDKDFNNEADTPDNFQSRRPNTSFCFLDIRSPGLGDTAMYLCATSRDYVENTEAFFGQGTRLTVV.

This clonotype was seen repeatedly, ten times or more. The CDR3 DNA is TGTGCCAGCAGCCAGGGACAGTATCGGCAAGAGACCCAGTACTTC. Translating gives CASSQGQYRQETQYF. The gene calls are TRBV7-2 and TRBJ2-5; TRBD1 aligns across 7 bases. This CDR3 has 15 amino acids. The germline V gene encodes CDR1 SGHTA and CDR2 FQGNSA. Losses at the gene ends were 5 bases for V and 2 bases for J; bases not matched to a gene: 8. The complete variable domain, with remaining parts taken from reference TRBV7-2 and TRBJ2-5, reads GAGVSQSPSNKVTEKGKDVELRCDPISGHTALYWYRQSLGQGLEFLIYFQGNSAPDKSGLPSDRFSAERTGGSVSTLTIQRTQQEDSAVYLCASSQGQYRQETQYFGPGTRLLVL.

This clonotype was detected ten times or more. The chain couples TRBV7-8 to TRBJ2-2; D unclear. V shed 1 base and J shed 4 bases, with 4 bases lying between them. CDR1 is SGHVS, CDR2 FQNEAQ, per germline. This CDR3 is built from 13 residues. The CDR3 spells CASSLGATGELFF. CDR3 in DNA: TGTGCCAGCAGCTTAGGCGCCACCGGGGAGCTGTTTTTT.

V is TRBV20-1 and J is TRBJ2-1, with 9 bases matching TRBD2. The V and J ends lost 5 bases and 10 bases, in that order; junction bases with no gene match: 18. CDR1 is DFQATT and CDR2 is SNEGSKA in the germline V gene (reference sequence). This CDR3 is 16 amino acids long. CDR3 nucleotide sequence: TGCAGTGCTCCGTTGGGGGATATAGCGGGAGCGGGCGAGCAGTTCTTC. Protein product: CSAPLGDIAGAGEQFF.

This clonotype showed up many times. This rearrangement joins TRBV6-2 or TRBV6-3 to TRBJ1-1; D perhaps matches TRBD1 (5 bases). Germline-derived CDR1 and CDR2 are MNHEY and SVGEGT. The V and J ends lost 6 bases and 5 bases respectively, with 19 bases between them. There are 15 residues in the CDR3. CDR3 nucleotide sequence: TGTGCCAGCAGGCCCATCAGGGTAGAGGATACTGAAGCTTTCTTT. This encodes CASRPIRVEDTEAFF.

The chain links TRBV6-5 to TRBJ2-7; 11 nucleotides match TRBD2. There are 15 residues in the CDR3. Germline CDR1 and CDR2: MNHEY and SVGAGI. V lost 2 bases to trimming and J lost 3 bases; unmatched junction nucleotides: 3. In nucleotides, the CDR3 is TGTGCCAGCAGTTACCTCGGGACTAGCGGCTACGAGCAGTACTTC. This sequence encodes CASSYLGTSGYEQYF.

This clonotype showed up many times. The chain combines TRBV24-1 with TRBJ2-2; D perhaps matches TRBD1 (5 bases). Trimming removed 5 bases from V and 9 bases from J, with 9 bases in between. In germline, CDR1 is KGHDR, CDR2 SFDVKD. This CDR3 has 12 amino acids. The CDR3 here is CATSGDSRELFF. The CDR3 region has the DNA TGTGCCACCAGTGGCGACAGCCGGGAGCTGTTTTTT.

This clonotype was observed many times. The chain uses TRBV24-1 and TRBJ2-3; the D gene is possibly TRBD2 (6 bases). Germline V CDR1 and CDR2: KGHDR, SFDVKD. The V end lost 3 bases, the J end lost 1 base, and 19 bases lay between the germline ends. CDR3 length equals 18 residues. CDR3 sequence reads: CATSDPTKGTHGTDTQYF. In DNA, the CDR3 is TGTGCCACCAGTGATCCAACTAAGGGGACTCACGGCACAGATACGCAGTATTTT.

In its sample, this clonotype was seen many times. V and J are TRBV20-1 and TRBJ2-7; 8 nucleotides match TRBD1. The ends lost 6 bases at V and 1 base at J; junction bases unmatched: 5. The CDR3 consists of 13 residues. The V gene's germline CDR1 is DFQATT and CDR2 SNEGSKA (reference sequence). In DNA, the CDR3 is TGCAGTGCGACAGGGGCAGATTCCTACGAGCAGTACTTC. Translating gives CSATGADSYEQYF.